The subject of this entry is one T cell receptor beta chain. Its target is unknown. Clones were read by immunoSEQ multiplex PCR, and TCRdb kept only the in-frame ones, dropping some. Altogether around 25,000 clones are present, 80% to 90% being singletons, with the ten largest covering 25% to 30%. This CDR3 has 15 amino acids. Trimming took 2 bases from V and 2 from J; bases not matched to a gene: 2. The germline V gene has CDR1 SGHTA and CDR2 FQGNSA. This sample is drawn from a study of OX40 agonist ivuxolimab in advanced cancers. Study as a whole: Ivuxolimab is an agonistic anti-OX40 (CD134) antibody, and patients were treated with it. Eligibility admitted prior anti-PD-1, anti-PD-L1 or anti-CTLA-4 therapy; 30% to 40% had some.

General study points: At 0.1 to 3.0 mg/kg, CD4+ and CD8+ blood T cells expanded clonally by week 6. There were, on average, more expanded clones in CD8+ T cells than in CD4+.

The clonotype was recovered from an adult with an advanced solid tumor such as melanoma, head and neck, liver or kidney cancer. The sample in question was CD4+ or CD8+ T cells sorted from blood, obtained in a trial of the OX40 agonist ivuxolimab. The chain joins TRBV7-2 to TRBJ2-1, with 8 bases that match TRBD2. CDR3 amino acids: CASSLISGAYNEQFF. CDR3 bases: TGTGCCAGCAGCTTAATTAGCGGGGCCTACAATGAGCAGTTCTTC. Based on the CDR3 plus reference TRBV7-2 and TRBJ2-1, the full variable domain is GAGVSQSPSNKVTEKGKDVELRCDPISGHTALYWYRQSLGQGLEFLIYFQGNSAPDKSGLPSDRFSAERTGGSVSTLTIQRTQQEDSAVYLCASSLISGAYNEQFFGPGTRLTVL.